This T cell receptor beta chain came from a study of early T cells in non-severe SARS-CoV-2 infection. Study-wide context: Sequencing of unsorted whole blood was done on bulk RNA, leaving chains unpaired.

This clonotype appeared a few times. Individual cDNA molecules each received unique molecular identifiers attached to them. MiXCR, run by TCRdb on the 5' RACE reads, gives a single entry per CDR3 protein. The table includes approximately 30,000 distinct CDR3 sequences, 5.4% detected once. The sample taken for sequencing was whole blood. The clonotype originates from an adult who was a healthcare worker with PCR-confirmed SARS-CoV-2 infection or an uninfected control (not recorded which).

The DNA for the CDR3 is TGTGCCAGCAGCCAAGATCGGGGAGGTCTCTACAATGAGCAGTTCTTC. This translates into CASSQDRGGLYNEQFF. This chain links TRBV3-1 with TRBJ2-1, with TRBD2 as a possible D gene (6 bases). Trimming cost V 0 bases and J 3 bases, with 12 bases left between them. From germline, CDR1 is LGHDT and CDR2 YNNKEL (reference sequence). The length of the CDR3 is 16 residues.